The 15 T cell receptor beta chains reported below all come from one sample, sequenced in a study of T cells after posttransplantation cyclophosphamide. Only in-frame clones appear in the TCRdb table, and some are missing; sequencing was by immunoSEQ multiplex PCR. The data hold thousands of clones, with about 98% observed a single time. The sequencing sample was made of memory CD4+ T cells sorted from PBMCs. Every receptor here comes from a man aged 35 to 55 in good health, CMV-negative, and a related stem cell transplant donor.

The J gene is TRBJ2-2, the V gene TRBV11-1, with 9 bases identical to TRBD2. Germline V gene data show CDR1 as SGHAT and CDR2 as FQDESV (reference sequence). CDR3 length: 16 residues. The V and J ends lost 5 bases and 1 base, in that order; junction bases with no gene match: 5. This CDR3 is CASSPSSGVNTGELFF. The CDR3 bases are TGTGCCAGCAGCCCCTCTAGCGGGGTGAACACCGGGGAGCTGTTTTTT.

The gene calls are TRBV11-2 and TRBJ2-7; a possible D gene is TRBD2 (5 bases). V was pared by 1 base and J by 8 bases, with 15 bases between. The CDR3 sequence is 14 residues long. Germline assignment: CDR1 SGHAT and CDR2 FQNNGV. The CDR3 DNA follows: TGTGCCAGCAGCTTAGGACGGGGTGCTAGCCAGCAGTACTTC. Its protein product is CASSLGRGASQQYF. Filled out from reference TRBV11-2 and TRBJ2-7, the complete variable domain reads EAGVAQSPRYKIIEKRQSVAFWCNPISGHATLYWYQQILGQGPKLLIQFQNNGVVDDSQLPKDRFSAERLKGVDSTLKIQPAKLEDSAVYLCASSLGRGASQQYFGPGTRLTVT.

The table lists this clone with a count of one. The chain couples TRBV4-3 to TRBJ2-1; D ambiguous. This CDR3 has 15 residues. V was shortened by 0 bases and J by 5 bases, with 11 bases between the two germline ends. Germline CDR1 and CDR2: LGHNA and YSLEER. CDR3 coding DNA: TGCGCCAGCAGCCAAGATTTGGCTCAGGACAATGAGCAGTTCTTC. As protein: CASSQDLAQDNEQFF.

This chain uses TRBV6-5 with TRBJ1-6; TRBD1 aligns across 7 bases. V dropped 0 bases and J dropped 10; count of bases not matched to a gene: 3. The CDR3 runs to 14 residues. The germline CDR1 and CDR2 sequences are MNHEY and SVGAGI. The chain's CDR3 is CASSYSQGGSPLHF. The CDR3 DNA reads TGTGCCAGCAGTTACTCGCAGGGGGGCTCACCCCTCCACTTT.

The chain links TRBV11-3 to TRBJ1-1; D not certain. The ends were cut back, 0 bases at V and 0 bases at J, with 8 bases in the middle. The CDR3 loop spans 15 amino acids. Germline V gives CDR1 SGHNT, CDR2 YENEEA. The chain's CDR3 is CASSLEGGMNTEAFF. CDR3 bases: TGTGCCAGCAGCTTAGAAGGAGGGATGAACACTGAAGCTTTCTTT.

The chain recombines TRBV4-2 with TRBJ1-1; D not certain. The V gene's germline CDR1 is LGHNA and CDR2 YNFKEQ. Trimming took off 0 bases at V and 6 bases at J, with 8 bases between the two ends. The CDR3 loop spans 13 amino acids. The CDR3 is CASSQETEAEAFF. CDR3 DNA: TGTGCCAGCAGCCAAGAAACGGAGGCTGAAGCTTTCTTT.

This rearrangement joins TRBV11-3 to TRBJ2-1; 8 nucleotides match TRBD2. From germline, CDR1 is SGHNT and CDR2 YENEEA. The V segment lost 2 bases and the J segment 3 bases; nucleotides outside the gene matches: 6. The CDR3 is made up of 16 amino acids. In nucleotides, the CDR3 is TGTGCCAGCAGCTTATCAGGGACTAGACTCTACAATGAGCAGTTCTTC. This sequence encodes CASSLSGTRLYNEQFF.

The V and J genes are TRBV11-3 and TRBJ2-2; D possibly corresponds to TRBD1 (6 bases). The CDR3 runs 14 residues. The V end was cut by 1 base, the J end by 6 bases, with 9 bases between. From germline, CDR1 is SGHNT and CDR2 YENEEA. The CDR3 bases are TGTGCCAGCAGCTTAGGAGGGGGTCCCGGGGAGCTGTTTTTT. It is translated as CASSLGGGPGELFF. The full variable domain, its missing parts supplied by reference TRBV11-3 and TRBJ2-2, is EAGVVQSPRYKIIEKKQPVAFWCNPISGHNTLYWYLQNLGQGPELLIRYENEEAVDDSQLPKDRFSAERLKGVDSTLKIQPAELGDSAVYLCASSLGGGPGELFFGEGSRLTVL.

The V gene is TRBV9, the J gene TRBJ2-3; D might be TRBD2 (6 bases). Germline-derived CDR1 and CDR2 are SGDLS and YYNGEE. This CDR3 is built from 13 residues. V lost 3 bases and J lost 1, with 6 bases in between. The CDR3 DNA reads as TGTGCCAGCAGCGGGGAGGGCACAGATACGCAGTATTTT. Translating it yields CASSGEGTDTQYF.

This chain links TRBV7-8 with TRBJ2-2; 8 bases line up with TRBD1. CDR1 and CDR2 from the germline V gene are SGHVS and FQNEAQ. The junction had 9 bases not matched to a gene; V was cut back by 6 bases and J by 3 bases. This CDR3 spans 16 amino acids. DNA for the CDR3: TGTGCCAGCAGTCCCAGACAGGGGATGTACACCGGGGAGCTGTTTTTT. This sequence encodes CASSPRQGMYTGELFF.

The J gene is TRBJ1-2, the V gene TRBV25-1; TRBD1 is a possible D gene (5 bases). Looked up from germline, CDR1 is MGHDK and CDR2 is SYGVNS. The CDR3 loop spans 12 amino acids. V was clipped by 7 bases and J by 3 bases, with 9 bases between them. The CDR3 bases are TGTGCCAGCACCGGGGGGGACTATGGCTACACCTTC. Translating gives CASTGGDYGYTF.

This chain joins TRBV30 and TRBJ2-2, with 8 bases fitting TRBD1. The CDR3 contains 15 residues. Trimming at V came to 3 bases and at J to 1 base, leaving 4 bases not matched to a gene. Per germline, CDR1 GTSNPN and CDR2 SVGIG (reference sequence). The CDR3 sequence: CAWRAGTGNTGELFF. CDR3 in DNA: TGTGCCTGGAGGGCCGGGACAGGGAACACCGGGGAGCTGTTTTTT.

The chain carries TRBV5-1 and TRBJ1-6; no reliable D call. V lost 0 bases and J 3 bases, leaving 7 bases between the germline ends. The V gene's germline CDR1 is SGHRS and CDR2 YFSETQ. CDR3 length: 15 residues. The CDR3 region is CASSLEPFYNSPLHF. CDR3 nucleotides: TGCGCCAGCAGCTTGGAGCCCTTCTATAATTCACCCCTCCACTTT. The whole variable domain, remainder taken from reference TRBV5-1 and TRBJ1-6, is KAGVTQTPRYLIKTRGQQVTLSCSPISGHRSVSWYQQTPGQGLQFLFEYFSETQRNKGNFPGRFSGRQFSNSRSEMNVSTLELGDSALYLCASSLEPFYNSPLHFGNGTRLTVT.

This chain uses TRBV6-6 with TRBJ1-3; D call uncertain. CDR1 MNHNY and CDR2 SVGAGI come from the germline V gene (reference sequence). Trimming pared 5 bases from V and 4 bases from J, leaving 12 bases between. The CDR3 sequence is 14 residues long. In DNA form, the CDR3 reads TGTGCCAGCAGTCTTCAGGCTGGAGGAAACACCATATATTTT. Its protein product is CASSLQAGGNTIYF.

This clone was observed a single time. The rearrangement joins TRBV6-6 to TRBJ2-5, with 11 bases identical to TRBD1. The CDR3 has 15 amino acids. The germline V gene encodes CDR1 MNHNY and CDR2 SVGAGI (reference sequence). The ends lost 5 bases at V and 2 bases at J; junction bases unmatched: 4. The CDR3 nucleotides read TGTGCCAGCAGTCCTGGGGACAGGGGGCAAGAGACCCAGTACTTC. It translates to CASSPGDRGQETQYF.